The entry below describes one T cell receptor beta chain. Generated by immunoSEQ multiplex PCR, the TCRdb table keeps only in-frame clones and is missing some. The table has approximately 210,000 clones, 84% seen once; the top ten hold 7.8%. The data are from a study of blood T cell repertoires in COVID-19. Study at large: Italy, Spain and the United States were the sources of the convalescent and acute COVID-19 samples. Nucleic acid was either cDNA or gDNA, and it came from T cells, B-cell-depleted T cells, or PBMCs.

V shed 8 bases and J shed 5 bases, with 18 bases lying between them. The CDR3 is 14 amino acids. The V gene's germline CDR1 is SGHTA and CDR2 FQGTGA. The chain recombines TRBV7-3 with TRBJ2-5, with D perhaps matching TRBD2 (5 bases). The TCR sequence derives from an elderly woman with COVID-19, enrolled during active disease. Sample: peripheral blood. The CDR3 nucleotides read TGTGCCAGCGCCCCCGGAGTCACGGGGGAGACCCAGTACTTC. It specifies CASAPGVTGETQYF.